This TCR beta chain was profiled in a study of T cell repertoires in cytomegalovirus infection. Study-wide context: Public TCR beta signatures provided an indication of both CMV infection and a matching HLA type. Whole-study findings and limits: CMV-specific TCR beta clonotypes restricted by HLA-C dominated the ex vivo response.

Details on this clonotype: Its specificity is not known.

Germline V gene data show CDR1 as SEHNR and CDR2 as FQNEAQ (reference sequence). This CDR3 comprises 14 residues. Trimming shortened V by 6 bases and J by 2 bases, and 12 bases separated the two germline ends. TCRdb re-derived calls from the reads in MiXCR, one entry per CDR3 protein. The table shows 100,000 or so distinct CDR3 sequences, with 20% to 30% occurring only once. The V gene is TRBV7-9, the J gene TRBJ2-3; D remains unclear. The sample was CD8+ T cells from PBMCs. This TCR came from a human donor in good health (CMV status not recorded). Some clones in this sample may be carry-over from other donors' samples. The CDR3 loop is CASSPGPSTDTQYF. The CDR3 DNA sequence: TGTGCCAGCAGTCCTGGGCCCTCCACAGATACGCAGTATTTT.